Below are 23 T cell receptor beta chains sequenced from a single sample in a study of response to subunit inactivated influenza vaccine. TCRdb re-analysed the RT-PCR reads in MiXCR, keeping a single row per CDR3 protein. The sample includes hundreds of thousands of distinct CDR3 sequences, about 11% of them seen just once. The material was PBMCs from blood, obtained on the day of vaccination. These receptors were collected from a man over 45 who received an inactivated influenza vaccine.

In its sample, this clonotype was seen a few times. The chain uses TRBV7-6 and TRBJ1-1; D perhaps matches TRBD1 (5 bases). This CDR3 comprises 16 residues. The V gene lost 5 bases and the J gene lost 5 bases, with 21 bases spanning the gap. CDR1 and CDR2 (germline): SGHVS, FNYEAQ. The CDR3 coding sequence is TGTGCCAGCAGCCTAACACCGCCGGCGGGGGTTACTGAAGCTTTCTTT. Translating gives CASSLTPPAGVTEAFF.

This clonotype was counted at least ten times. In nucleotides, the CDR3 is TGTGCCAGCAGCGTAGATACGGGACTAGCGACAGATACGCAGTATTTT. It yields the protein CASSVDTGLATDTQYF. V is TRBV9 and J is TRBJ2-3, with 10 bases identical to TRBD2. Germline values: CDR1 SGDLS, CDR2 YYNGEE. This CDR3 spans 16 amino acids. Germline trimming cut 0 bases from V and 3 bases from J; bases unmatched to any gene: 4.

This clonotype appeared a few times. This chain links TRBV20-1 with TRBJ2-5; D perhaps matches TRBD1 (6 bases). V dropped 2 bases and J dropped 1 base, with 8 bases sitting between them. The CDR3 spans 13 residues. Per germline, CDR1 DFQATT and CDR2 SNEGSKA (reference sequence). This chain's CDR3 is CSARTGFQETQYF. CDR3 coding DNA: TGCAGTGCTAGAACAGGGTTCCAAGAGACCCAGTACTTC.

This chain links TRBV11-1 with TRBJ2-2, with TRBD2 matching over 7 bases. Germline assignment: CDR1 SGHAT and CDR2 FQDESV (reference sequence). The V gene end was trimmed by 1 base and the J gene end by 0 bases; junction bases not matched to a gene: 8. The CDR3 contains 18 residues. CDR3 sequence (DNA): TGTGCCAGCAGCTTAGTACCGGTTACTAGCGCGAACACCGGGGAGCTGTTTTTT. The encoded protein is CASSLVPVTSANTGELFF. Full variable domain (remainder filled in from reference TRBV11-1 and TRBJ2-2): EAEVAQSPRYKITEKSQAVAFWCDPISGHATLYWYRQILGQGPELLVQFQDESVVDDSQLPKDRFSAERLKGVDSTLKIQPAELGDSAMYLCASSLVPVTSANTGELFFGEGSRLTVL.

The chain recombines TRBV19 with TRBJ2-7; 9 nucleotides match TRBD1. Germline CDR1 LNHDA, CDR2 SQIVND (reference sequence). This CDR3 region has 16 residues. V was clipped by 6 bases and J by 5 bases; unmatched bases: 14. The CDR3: CASSRNPGQGFHEQYF. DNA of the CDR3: TGTGCCAGTAGCCGTAACCCGGGACAGGGCTTCCACGAGCAGTACTTC.

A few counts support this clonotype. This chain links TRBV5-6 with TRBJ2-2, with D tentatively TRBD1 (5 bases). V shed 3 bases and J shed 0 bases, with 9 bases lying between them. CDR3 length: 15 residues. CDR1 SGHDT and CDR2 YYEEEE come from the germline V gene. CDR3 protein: CASSYQGTNTGELFF. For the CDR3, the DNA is TGTGCCAGCAGCTACCAGGGAACGAACACCGGGGAGCTGTTTTTT.

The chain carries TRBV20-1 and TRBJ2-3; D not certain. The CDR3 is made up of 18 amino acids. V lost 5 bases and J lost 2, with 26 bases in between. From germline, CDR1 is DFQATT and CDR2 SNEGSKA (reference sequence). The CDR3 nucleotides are TGCAGTGCTGATGGTGCCCTGGGGTCCAAAACATCCACAGATACGCAGTATTTT. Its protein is CSADGALGSKTSTDTQYF.

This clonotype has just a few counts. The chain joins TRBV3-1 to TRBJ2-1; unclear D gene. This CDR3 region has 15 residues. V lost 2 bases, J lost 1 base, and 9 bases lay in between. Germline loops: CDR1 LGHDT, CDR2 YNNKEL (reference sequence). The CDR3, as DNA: TGTGCCAGCAGCCAATTCCCAGAATCCTACAATGAGCAGTTCTTC. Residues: CASSQFPESYNEQFF.

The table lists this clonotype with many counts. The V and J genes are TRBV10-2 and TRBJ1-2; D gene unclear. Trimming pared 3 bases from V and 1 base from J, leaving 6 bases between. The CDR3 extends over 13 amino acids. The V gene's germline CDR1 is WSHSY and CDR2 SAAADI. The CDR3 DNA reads TGCGCCAGCAGTGAAGGGAATAACTATGGCTACACCTTC. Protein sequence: CASSEGNNYGYTF.

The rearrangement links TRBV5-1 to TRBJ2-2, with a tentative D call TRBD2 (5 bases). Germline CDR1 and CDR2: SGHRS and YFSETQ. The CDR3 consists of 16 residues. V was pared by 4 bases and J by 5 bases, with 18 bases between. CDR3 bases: TGCGCCAGCAGCCCCGGTGATTTGTCGGGGACCGGGGAGCTGTTTTTT. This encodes CASSPGDLSGTGELFF.

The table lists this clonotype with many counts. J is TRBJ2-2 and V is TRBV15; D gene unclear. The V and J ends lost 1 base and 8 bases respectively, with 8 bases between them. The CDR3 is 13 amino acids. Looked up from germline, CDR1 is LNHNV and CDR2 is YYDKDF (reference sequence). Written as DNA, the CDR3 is TGTGCCACCAGCAGAGGGGTATCTGGGGAGCTGTTTTTT. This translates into CATSRGVSGELFF.

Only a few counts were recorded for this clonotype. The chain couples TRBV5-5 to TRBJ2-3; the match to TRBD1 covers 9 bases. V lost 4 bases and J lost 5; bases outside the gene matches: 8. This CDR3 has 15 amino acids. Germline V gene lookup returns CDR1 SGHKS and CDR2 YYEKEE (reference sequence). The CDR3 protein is CASSPAGTGQDTQYF. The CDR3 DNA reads TGTGCCAGCAGCCCAGCCGGGACAGGGCAAGATACGCAGTATTTT.

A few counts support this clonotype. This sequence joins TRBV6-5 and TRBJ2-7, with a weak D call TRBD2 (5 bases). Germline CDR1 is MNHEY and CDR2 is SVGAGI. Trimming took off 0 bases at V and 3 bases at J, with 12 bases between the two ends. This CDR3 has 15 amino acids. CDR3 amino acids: CASSYSILANYEQYF. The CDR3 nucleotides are TGTGCCAGCAGTTACTCGATCCTAGCCAACTACGAGCAGTACTTC.

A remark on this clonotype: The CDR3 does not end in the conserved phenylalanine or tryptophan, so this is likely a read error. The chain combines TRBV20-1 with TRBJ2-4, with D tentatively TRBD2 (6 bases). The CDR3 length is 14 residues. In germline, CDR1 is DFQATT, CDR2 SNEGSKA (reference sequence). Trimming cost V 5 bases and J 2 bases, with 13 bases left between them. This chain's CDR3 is CSARGMRTKNIQYY. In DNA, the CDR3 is TGCAGTGCTCGGGGGATGAGGACCAAAAACATTCAGTACTAC.

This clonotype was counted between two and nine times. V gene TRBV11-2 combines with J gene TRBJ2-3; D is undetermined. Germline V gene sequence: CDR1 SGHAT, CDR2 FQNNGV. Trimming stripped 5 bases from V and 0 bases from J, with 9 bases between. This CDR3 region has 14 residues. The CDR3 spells CASSHLISTDTQYF. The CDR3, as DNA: TGTGCCAGCAGCCACCTGATTAGCACAGATACGCAGTATTTT.

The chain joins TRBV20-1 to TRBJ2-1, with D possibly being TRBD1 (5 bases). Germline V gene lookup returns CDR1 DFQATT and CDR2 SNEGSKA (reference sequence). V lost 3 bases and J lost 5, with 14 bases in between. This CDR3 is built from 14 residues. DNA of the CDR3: TGCAGTGCTAGGGCAGGGCTATGGAACAATGAGCAGTTCTTC. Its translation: CSARAGLWNNEQFF.

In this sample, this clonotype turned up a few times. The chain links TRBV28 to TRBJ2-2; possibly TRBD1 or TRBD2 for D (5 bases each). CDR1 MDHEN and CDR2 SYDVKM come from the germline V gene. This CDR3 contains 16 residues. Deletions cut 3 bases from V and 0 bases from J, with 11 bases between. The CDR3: CASSLMGEPNTGELFF. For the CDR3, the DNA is TGTGCCAGCAGTTTGATGGGGGAGCCGAACACCGGGGAGCTGTTTTTT.

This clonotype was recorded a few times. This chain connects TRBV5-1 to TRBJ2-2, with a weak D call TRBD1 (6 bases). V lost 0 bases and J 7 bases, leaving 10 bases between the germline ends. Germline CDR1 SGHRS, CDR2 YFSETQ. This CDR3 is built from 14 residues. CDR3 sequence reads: CASSLDKGGGELFF. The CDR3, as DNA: TGCGCCAGCAGCTTGGACAAAGGGGGCGGGGAGCTGTTTTTT.

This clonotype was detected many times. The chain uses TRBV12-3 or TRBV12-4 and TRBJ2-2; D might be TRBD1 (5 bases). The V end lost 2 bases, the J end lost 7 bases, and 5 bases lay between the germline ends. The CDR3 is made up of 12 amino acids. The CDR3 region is CASSLTGGELFF. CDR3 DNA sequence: TGTGCCAGCAGTTTAACAGGCGGGGAGCTGTTTTTT.

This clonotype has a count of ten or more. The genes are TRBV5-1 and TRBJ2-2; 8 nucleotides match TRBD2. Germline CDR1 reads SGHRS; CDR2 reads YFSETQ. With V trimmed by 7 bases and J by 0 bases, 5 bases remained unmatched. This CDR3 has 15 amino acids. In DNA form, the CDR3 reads TGCGCCAGCGGAGCGGGGGCGACGAACACCGGGGAGCTGTTTTTT. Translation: CASGAGATNTGELFF.

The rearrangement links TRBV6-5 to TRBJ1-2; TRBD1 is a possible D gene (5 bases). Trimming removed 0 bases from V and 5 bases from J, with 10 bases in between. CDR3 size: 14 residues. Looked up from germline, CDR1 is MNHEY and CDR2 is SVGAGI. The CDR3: CASSYSIRAYGYTF. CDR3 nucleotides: TGTGCCAGCAGTTACTCGATCAGGGCATATGGCTACACCTTC.

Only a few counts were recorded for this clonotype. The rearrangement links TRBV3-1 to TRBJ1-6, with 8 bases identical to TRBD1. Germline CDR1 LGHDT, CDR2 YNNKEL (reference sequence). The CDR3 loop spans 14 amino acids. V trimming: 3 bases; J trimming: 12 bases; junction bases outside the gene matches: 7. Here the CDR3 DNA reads TGTGCCAGCAGCCACGGACAGGGCCTGATACCCCTCCACTTT. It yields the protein CASSHGQGLIPLHF. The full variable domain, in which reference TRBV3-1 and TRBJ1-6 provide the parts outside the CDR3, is DTAVSQTPKYLVTQMGNDKSIKCEQNLGHDTMYWYKQDSKKFLKIMFSYNNKELIINETVPNRFSPKSPDKAHLNLHINSLELGDSAVYFCASSHGQGLIPLHFGNGTRLTVT.

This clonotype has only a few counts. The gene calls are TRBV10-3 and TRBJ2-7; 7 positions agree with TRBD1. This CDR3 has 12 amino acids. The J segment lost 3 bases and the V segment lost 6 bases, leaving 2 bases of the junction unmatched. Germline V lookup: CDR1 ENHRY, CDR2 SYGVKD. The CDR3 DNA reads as TGTGCCATCAGCAGGGGGAACTACGAGCAGTACTTC. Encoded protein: CAISRGNYEQYF.